Included here is one T cell receptor beta chain sequence, with context. Its antigen is currently unknown. Relative to the germline gene, one junction end is altered; a read error may explain this. TRB rearrangements spanning V, D and J were amplified using mixed TRB-A/B primers. TCRdb independently ran MiXCR on the multiplex PCR reads; one entry per CDR3 protein. Of approximately 5,600 distinct CDR3 sequences detected, roughly 29% appear once; the ten largest clones hold 8.5% to 14%. The germline V gene has CDR1 LNHNV and CDR2 YYDKDF (reference sequence). CDR3 length: 16 residues. This entry comes from a study of T cell repertoires in aging, cancer and after chemotherapy. For the study at large: Six age groups, ranging from 30 or younger to 70 or older, included the donors.

TCR beta rearrangements were amplified from peripheral blood genomic DNA. Study results and caveats: Healthy donors lost TCR diversity with age mainly through richness, cancer patients through richness and evenness. Compared with age-matched healthy donors, untreated hematological or solid cancer patients showed higher blood TCR clonality.

Source material: blood. This receptor was identified in a human donor with a solid tumor. The chain employs TRBV15 and TRBJ1-2, with TRBD1 as a possible D gene (6 bases). The CDR3 here is CATSRDLRDKVYGYSF. CDR3 sequence (DNA): TGTGCCACCAGCAGAGATCTTAGGGACAAAGTTTATGGCTACTCCTTC.